One sample yielded the 2 T cell receptor beta chains listed below, sequenced in a study of cytomegalovirus exposure and HLA in healthy donors. The PCR used 60 Vbeta and 13 Jbeta primers. Some clones are missing from TCRdb's copy, which holds only in-frame ones; the method was immunoSEQ multiplex PCR. The table lists around 200,000 clones, around 80% of them singletons. The sequencing input was PBMCs. These receptors originate from a man aged 45-60 years in good health and CMV-seronegative.

The CDR3 loop is CSVSGQGDYGYTF. Written as DNA, the CDR3 is TGCAGCGTTAGCGGACAGGGCGACTATGGCTACACCTTC. The V and J genes are TRBV29-1 and TRBJ1-2; 8 positions agree with TRBD1. J gave up 3 bases and V 5 bases, and 5 bases lay outside the gene matches. The germline gives CDR1 SQVTM, CDR2 ANQGSEA. CDR3 length equals 13 residues.

The chain has TRBV5-6 and TRBJ1-4, with a weak D call TRBD1 (5 bases). This CDR3 has 17 residues. Trimming pared 3 bases from V and 3 bases from J, leaving 18 bases between. The germline CDR1 and CDR2 sequences are SGHDT and YYEEEE. CDR3 DNA sequence: TGTGCCAGCAGCTCCTCAGGGACTCCTCGGGCTAATGAAAAACTGTTTTTT. Translated, it gives CASSSSGTPRANEKLFF.